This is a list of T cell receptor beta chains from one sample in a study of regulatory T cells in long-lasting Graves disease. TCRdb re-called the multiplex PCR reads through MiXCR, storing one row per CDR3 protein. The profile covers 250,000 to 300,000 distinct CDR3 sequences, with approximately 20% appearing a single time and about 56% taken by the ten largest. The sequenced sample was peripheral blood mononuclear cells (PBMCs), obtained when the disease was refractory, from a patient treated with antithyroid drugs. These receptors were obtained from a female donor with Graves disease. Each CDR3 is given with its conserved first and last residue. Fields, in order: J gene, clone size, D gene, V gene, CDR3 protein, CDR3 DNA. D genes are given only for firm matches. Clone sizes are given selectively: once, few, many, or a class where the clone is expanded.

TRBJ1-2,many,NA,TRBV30,CAWSRYNYGYTF,TGTGCCTGGAGCCGCTATAACTATGGCTACACCTTC
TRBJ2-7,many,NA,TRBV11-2,CASSLRADYEQYF,TGTGCCAGCAGCTTAAGGGCGGACTACGAGCAGTACTTC
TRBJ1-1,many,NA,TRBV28,CASRLRQNTEAFF,TGTGCCAGCAGACTTCGACAGAACACTGAAGCTTTCTTT
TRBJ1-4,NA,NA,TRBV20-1,CGGTPGEKLFF,TGCGGTGGGACGCCCGGCGAAAAACTGTTTTTT
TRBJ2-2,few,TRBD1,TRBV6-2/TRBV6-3,CASTWAGTGGTGELFF,TGTGCCAGCACCTGGGCCGGGACAGGGGGCACCGGGGAGCTGTTTTTT
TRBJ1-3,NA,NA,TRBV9,CASSYGAGNTIYF,TGTGCCAGCTCCTACGGTGCGGGAAACACCATATATTTT
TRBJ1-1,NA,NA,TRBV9,CASSVGGSLNTEAFF,TGTGCCAGCAGCGTAGGTGGCAGTCTGAACACTGAAGCTTTCTTT
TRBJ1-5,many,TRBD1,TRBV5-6,CASRRYRGQGNQPQHF,TGTGCCAGCAGGAGATACAGGGGGCAGGGCAATCAGCCCCAGCATTTT
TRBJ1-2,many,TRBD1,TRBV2,CASRGQGVGYTF,TGTGCCAGCAGGGGACAGGGGGTCGGCTACACCTTC
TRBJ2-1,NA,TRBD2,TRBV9,CASSKEVGLAGVLFNEQFF,TGTGCCAGCAGTAAGGAAGTGGGACTAGCGGGAGTCCTTTTCAATGAGCAGTTCTTC
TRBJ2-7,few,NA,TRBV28,CASTPTNRAYEQYF,TGTGCCAGCACCCCTACCAACAGAGCCTACGAGCAGTACTTC
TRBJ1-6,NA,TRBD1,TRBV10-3,CAIRGDRDSPLHF,TGTGCCATCAGGGGGGACAGGGACTCACCCCTCCACTTT
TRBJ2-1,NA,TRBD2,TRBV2,CASRHSGSRSGNEQFF,TGTGCCAGCAGACATAGCGGGAGTCGGTCTGGCAATGAGCAGTTCTTC
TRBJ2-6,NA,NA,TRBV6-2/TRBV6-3,CASSYTLGASVRSGANVLTF,TGTGCCAGCAGTTACACCCTAGGGGCGTCCGTTCGGTCTGGGGCCAACGTCCTGACTTTC
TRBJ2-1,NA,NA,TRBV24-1,CATSDSQGTSYNEQFF,TGTGCCACCAGTGATTCGCAGGGGACCTCTTACAATGAGCAGTTCTTC
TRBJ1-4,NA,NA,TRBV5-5,CASSFLGDPNEKLFF,TGTGCCAGCAGTTTCCTCGGGGACCCTAATGAAAAACTGTTTTTT
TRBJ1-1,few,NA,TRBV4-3,CASSHYRLNTEAFF,TGCGCCAGCAGCCACTACAGGCTGAACACTGAAGCTTTCTTT
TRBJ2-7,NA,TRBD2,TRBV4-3,CASSQDLGTETSGRASYEQYF,TGCGCCAGCAGCCAAGATTTGGGTACCGAGACTAGCGGGAGGGCGTCCTACGAGCAGTACTTC
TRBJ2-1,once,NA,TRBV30,CAWSVVGSRTGQFF,TGTGCCTGGAGTGTGGTAGGATCCCGAACCGGGCAGTTCTTC
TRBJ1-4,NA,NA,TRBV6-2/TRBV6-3,CASGAGEKLFF,TGTGCCAGTGGGGCCGGGGAAAAACTGTTTTTT
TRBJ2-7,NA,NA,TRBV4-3,CASSHIQGHTLYEQYF,TGCGCCAGCAGCCATATTCAGGGTCATACACTCTACGAGCAGTACTTC
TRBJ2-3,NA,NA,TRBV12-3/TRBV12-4,CASSLVAPRGDTQYF,TGTGCCAGCAGTTTAGTAGCGCCCCGTGGAGATACGCAGTATTTT
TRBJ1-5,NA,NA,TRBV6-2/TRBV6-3,CASSYGAGKDQPQHF,TGTGCCAGCAGTTACGGGGCGGGAAAGGATCAGCCCCAGCATTTT
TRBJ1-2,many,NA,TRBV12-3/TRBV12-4,CASSLGNGYTF,TGTGCCAGCAGTTTGGGGAATGGCTACACCTTC
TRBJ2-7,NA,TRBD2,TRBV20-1,CSASQALAQSYEQYF,TGCAGTGCTAGCCAGGCACTAGCGCAGTCCTACGAGCAGTACTTC
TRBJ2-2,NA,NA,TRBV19,CASKEQENTGELFF,TGTGCCAGTAAGGAACAGGAAAACACCGGGGAGCTGTTTTTT
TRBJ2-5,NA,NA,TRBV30,CAWSVLGTSTETQYF,TGTGCCTGGAGTGTACTAGGGACTTCCACGGAGACCCAGTACTTC
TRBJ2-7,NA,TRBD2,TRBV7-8,CASSLVSGGLEQYF,TGTGCCAGCAGCTTAGTTTCGGGGGGGCTTGAGCAGTACTTC